The text below deals with one T cell receptor (beta chain). TCRdb re-derived calls from the 5' RACE reads in MiXCR, one entry per CDR3 protein. The sample includes tens of thousands of distinct CDR3 sequences, approximately 10% of them seen just once. The data derive from a study of neurological immune-mediated disorders. The V gene end was trimmed by 8 bases and the J gene end by 0 bases; junction bases not matched to a gene: 7. This CDR3 is built from 14 residues. From germline, CDR1 is SQVTM and CDR2 ANQGSEA. Sequencing was carried out using PBMCs. This sequence originates from a man aged 40-50 years in good health. The V and J genes are TRBV29-1 and TRBJ1-5; TRBD1 agrees at 7 bases. DNA of the CDR3: TGCAGCTTTTCACAGGGGATTAGCAATCAGCCCCAGCATTTT. Encoded protein: CSFSQGISNQPQHF.